Detailed here is one T cell receptor beta chain. Its matching antigen is unknown. The germline V gene has CDR1 SGHAT and CDR2 FQNNGV. The CDR3 spans 15 residues. The V end was cut by 2 bases, the J end by 6 bases, with 11 bases between. The data stem from a study of beta chain features in type 1 diabetes. Study results and limitations: The similarity of naive, central memory and Treg TCRB repertoires appeared greater among patients than among healthy donors. In patients and controls equally, PCR might favor templates that are shorter. For cells with high TCR expression, cDNA sequencing could yield over-representation.

Expressed TCRB transcripts got sequenced, as all isolated RNA was reverse transcribed. Some clones are missing from TCRdb's copy, which holds only in-frame ones; the method was immunoSEQ multiplex PCR. Of 680,000 or so clones listed, around 15% are singletons. Sequencing used naive CD4+ T cells from blood. The clonotype originates from a man aged 18 to 30 in good health. This sequence joins TRBV11-2 and TRBJ1-6; D is ambiguous. CDR3 in DNA: TGTGCCAGCAGCTTATCGAGTGGACTTAATTCACCCCTCCACTTT. Translation gives CASSLSSGLNSPLHF.